Presented here are 28 T cell receptor beta chains from one specimen sequenced in a study of blood T cell repertoires in COVID-19. Method: immunoSEQ multiplex PCR; TCRdb's copy keeps in-frame clones and lacks some. The sample has some 80,000 clones, about four fifths seen once. The sequenced sample consisted of peripheral blood. These receptors originate from a woman aged 70 to 79 with acute or convalescent COVID-19.

The genes are TRBV9 and TRBJ2-7; 8 positions match TRBD2. The V segment lost 1 base and the J segment 1 base; nucleotides outside the gene matches: 4. The CDR3 has 15 residues. Germline V lookup: CDR1 SGDLS, CDR2 YYNGEE. This chain's CDR3 is CASSVLAGISYEQYF. The CDR3, as DNA: TGTGCCAGCAGCGTATTAGCGGGAATTTCCTACGAGCAGTACTTC. Full variable domain (missing parts from reference TRBV9 and TRBJ2-7): DSGVTQTPKHLITATGQRVTLRCSPRSGDLSVYWYQQSLDQGLQFLIQYYNGEERAKGNILERFSAQQFPDLHSELNLSSLELGDSALYFCASSVLAGISYEQYFGPGTRLTVT.

V is TRBV12-3 or TRBV12-4 and J is TRBJ2-7, with 7 nucleotides matching TRBD1. V was clipped by 7 bases and J by 6 bases; unmatched bases: 6. There are 12 residues in the CDR3. CDR3 protein: CASNKQGTEQYF. The CDR3 DNA follows: TGTGCCAGCAACAAACAGGGGACCGAGCAGTACTTC.

The chain links TRBV3-1 (or the pseudogene TRBV3-2) to TRBJ1-1, with D unresolved. The V and J ends lost 0 bases and 11 bases respectively, with 13 bases between them. CDR1 and CDR2 from the germline V gene are LGHDT and YNNKEL (reference sequence). The CDR3 totals 13 residues. As DNA, the CDR3 is TGTGCCAGCAGCCAAGAATCGAGGACTAGGGCTTTCTTT. Translation: CASSQESRTRAFF.

The chain recombines TRBV5-1 with TRBJ2-7, with 9 bases that match TRBD1. The germline V gene encodes CDR1 SGHRS and CDR2 YFSETQ. This CDR3 has 15 residues. Trimming took 0 bases from V and 4 from J; bases not matched to a gene: 5. The CDR3 is CASSLDGTGFYEQYF. The CDR3 nucleotides read TGCGCCAGCAGCTTGGACGGGACAGGGTTTTACGAGCAGTACTTC.

The CDR3 nucleotides are TGTGCCAGCAGTGACACCGGGACAGGAACTGGAAACACCATATATTTT. Protein sequence: CASSDTGTGTGNTIYF. The rearrangement links TRBV6-1 to TRBJ1-3, with 8 bases matching TRBD1. V shed 3 bases and J 2 bases; nucleotides not matched to a gene: 6. The germline gives CDR1 MNHNS, CDR2 SASEGT. This CDR3 is built from 16 residues.

V usage is TRBV2 and J usage is TRBJ2-1; 7 nucleotides match TRBD2. The J segment lost 7 bases and the V segment lost 8 bases, leaving 11 bases of the junction unmatched. Germline lookup yields CDR1 SNHLY and CDR2 FYNNEI. The CDR3 runs to 14 residues. This chain's CDR3 is CASVGGSDRNEQFF. In nucleotides, the CDR3 is TGTGCCAGCGTGGGCGGGAGTGATAGGAATGAGCAGTTCTTC.

The chain is built from TRBV14 and TRBJ1-6; weak D call: TRBD1 (5 bases). V lost 2 bases and J 7 bases, leaving 9 bases between the germline ends. Germline V lookup: CDR1 SGHDN, CDR2 FVKESK. This CDR3 is built from 14 residues. CDR3 amino acids: CASSQLTANSPLHF. The CDR3 region has the DNA TGTGCCAGCAGCCAACTGACAGCGAATTCACCCCTCCACTTT. The variable domain in full, with the rest retrieved from reference TRBV14 and TRBJ1-6, is EAGVTQFPSHSVIEKGQTVTLRCDPISGHDNLYWYRRVMGKEIKFLLHFVKESKQDESGMPNNRFLAERTGGTYSTLKVQPAELEDSGVYFCASSQLTANSPLHFGNGTRLTVT.

V usage is TRBV7-3 and J usage is TRBJ1-1, with TRBD1 identical over 7 bases. This CDR3 comprises 14 residues. Germline V gene data show CDR1 as SGHTA and CDR2 as FQGTGA. Trimming removed 5 bases from V and 2 bases from J; junction bases left unmatched: 5. This CDR3 reads CASSTGTANTEAFF. CDR3 sequence (DNA): TGTGCCAGCAGCACAGGGACAGCTAACACTGAAGCTTTCTTT.

This chain links TRBV6-6 with TRBJ2-2, with a tentative D call TRBD1 (6 bases). Germline V gene lookup returns CDR1 MNHNY and CDR2 SVGAGI (reference sequence). The CDR3 runs to 15 residues. Trimming cost V 6 bases and J 5 bases, with 16 bases left between them. As DNA, the CDR3 is TGTGCCAGCAGAAGCCAAGGGACATCGACCGGGGAGCTGTTTTTT. Amino acids: CASRSQGTSTGELFF.

This chain uses TRBV24-1 with TRBJ2-6; TRBD2 matches 7 bases. Germline trimming cut 1 base from V and 1 base from J; bases unmatched to any gene: 12. Germline V gene sequence: CDR1 KGHDR, CDR2 SFDVKD. The CDR3 covers 20 residues. In DNA form, the CDR3 reads TGTGCCACCAGTGATTTAAGGCGAAGCGGGAAGGTATCTGGGGCCAACGTCCTGACTTTC. As protein: CATSDLRRSGKVSGANVLTF.

CDR3 bases: TGTGCCTGGAGTGTAAGAGGGACAGGGGGAAATGAAAAACTGTTTTTT. Its protein is CAWSVRGTGGNEKLFF. V gene TRBV30 combines with J gene TRBJ1-4; TRBD1 matches 11 bases. In germline, CDR1 is GTSNPN, CDR2 SVGIG (reference sequence). This CDR3 contains 16 residues. V lost 0 bases, J lost 5 bases, and 5 bases stayed unmatched.

In this sample, this clone turned up a few times. This chain joins TRBV3-1 (or the pseudogene TRBV3-2) and TRBJ2-5; the match to TRBD2 covers 9 bases. The V and J ends lost 6 bases and 5 bases, in that order; junction bases with no gene match: 19. The CDR3 covers 18 residues. Germline V gene sequence: CDR1 LGHDT, CDR2 YNNKEL (reference sequence). The CDR3 DNA sequence: TGTGCCAGCAGTCTCGCCTGGAGCGGGAGGCCCTGGGGGGAGACCCAGTACTTC. Translated: CASSLAWSGRPWGETQYF.

With regard to this clone: Distinct nucleotide sequences in the sample also encode this CDR3. The chain combines TRBV4-1 with TRBJ1-5; D is perhaps TRBD1 (6 bases). Germline V gene lookup returns CDR1 MGHRA and CDR2 YSYEKL. V was shortened by 4 bases and J by 0 bases, with 16 bases between the two germline ends. The CDR3 extends over 17 amino acids. CDR3 amino acids: CASSPITGRYSNQPQHF. DNA for the CDR3: TGCGCCAGCAGCCCAATAACAGGGAGATATAGCAATCAGCCCCAGCATTTT.

The genes are TRBV27 and TRBJ1-6; 7 bases are a match to TRBD1. This CDR3 region has 14 residues. Germline CDR1 MNHEY, CDR2 SMNVEV (reference sequence). The V gene end was trimmed by 6 bases and the J gene end by 6 bases; junction bases not matched to a gene: 5. In DNA, the CDR3 is TGTGCCAGCAGGCCGGACAGGCCTAATTCACCCCTCCACTTT. Translating it yields CASRPDRPNSPLHF.

The V call is TRBV6-1, the J call TRBJ2-1; D ambiguous. The CDR3 extends over 12 amino acids. V lost 2 bases and J lost 8, with 7 bases in between. Germline loops: CDR1 MNHNS, CDR2 SASEGT. The CDR3 region has the DNA TGTGCCAGCAGTGAACTGGCCTATGAGCAGTTCTTC. It codes for CASSELAYEQFF.

The J gene is TRBJ2-3, the V gene TRBV7-3; D might be TRBD2 (5 bases). This CDR3 region has 14 residues. Trimming took off 1 base at V and 5 bases at J, with 10 bases between the two ends. Germline CDR1 reads SGHTA; CDR2 reads FQGTGA. The CDR3 region is CASSLRTRGDTQYF. Here the CDR3 DNA reads TGTGCCAGCAGCTTAAGGACCCGGGGAGATACGCAGTATTTT.

The V and J genes are TRBV30 and TRBJ1-3, with a tentative D call TRBD1 (5 bases). V was shortened by 2 bases and J by 2 bases, with 10 bases between the two germline ends. CDR1 is GTSNPN, CDR2 SVGIG, per germline (reference sequence). The CDR3 consists of 14 residues. For the CDR3, the DNA is TGTGCCTGGAGTCCCTTGACAGCTGGAAACACCATATATTTT. Its protein product is CAWSPLTAGNTIYF.

This clone has just one count. The rearrangement links TRBV6-4 to TRBJ2-1, with D perhaps TRBD2 (7 bases). Per germline, CDR1 MRHNA and CDR2 SNTAGT. The ends were cut back, 6 bases at V and 8 bases at J, with 17 bases in the middle. This CDR3 has 14 residues. The CDR3: CASSGEGGSYEQFF. CDR3 coding DNA: TGTGCCAGCAGCGGGGAGGGGGGATCATATGAGCAGTTCTTC.

The rearrangement uses TRBV24-1 and TRBJ1-1; possibly TRBD1 for D (5 bases). This CDR3 is built from 12 residues. V lost 9 bases to trimming and J lost 4 bases, with 11 bases between them. CDR1 and CDR2 from the germline V gene are KGHDR and SFDVKD. The CDR3 nucleotides read TGTGCCACCCAGGGTATGTCCACTGAAGCTTTCTTT. Protein: CATQGMSTEAFF.

V is TRBV19 and J is TRBJ1-5; no definite D call. Trimming pared 4 bases from V and 7 bases from J, leaving 11 bases between. CDR1 and CDR2 from the germline V gene are LNHDA and SQIVND (reference sequence). The CDR3 runs 13 residues. This CDR3 is CASSRYPGQPQHF. The CDR3 DNA follows: TGTGCCAGTAGTAGATACCCCGGGCAGCCCCAGCATTTT.

V is TRBV11-3 and J is TRBJ2-3; the match to TRBD1 covers 7 bases. The CDR3 extends over 14 amino acids. Per germline, CDR1 SGHNT and CDR2 YENEEA. Trimming took 3 bases from V and 3 from J; bases not matched to a gene: 3. The CDR3 coding sequence is TGTGCCAGCAGCTTGGGACAGCAAACAGATACGCAGTATTTT. Translated: CASSLGQQTDTQYF.

The CDR3, as DNA: TGTGCCAGCAGCTTCGACAGACACACTGAAGCTTTCTTT. This gives the protein CASSFDRHTEAFF. J is TRBJ1-1 and V is TRBV5-4; a possible D gene is TRBD1 (5 bases). The CDR3 spans 13 residues. Trimming took 2 bases from V and 3 from J, leaving 8 bases between them. Per the germline V gene, CDR1 is SGHNT and CDR2 is YYREEE (reference sequence).

Here the CDR3 reads CASRREGRNYEQYF. The CDR3 bases are TGTGCCAGCAGGCGGGAAGGGAGAAACTACGAGCAGTACTTC. V gene TRBV2 combines with J gene TRBJ2-7; D possibly corresponds to TRBD2 (6 bases). Per the germline V gene, CDR1 is SNHLY and CDR2 is FYNNEI. CDR3 size: 14 residues. Trimming shortened V by 6 bases and J by 3 bases, and 15 bases separated the two germline ends. The variable domain in full, with the rest retrieved from reference TRBV2 and TRBJ2-7, is EPEVTQTPSHQVTQMGQEVILRCVPISNHLYFYWYRQILGQKVEFLVSFYNNEISEKSEIFDDQFSVERPDGSNFTLKIRSTKLEDSAMYFCASRREGRNYEQYFGPGTRLTVT.

V usage is TRBV7-3 and J usage is TRBJ1-2, with 7 bases matching TRBD1. This CDR3 is built from 13 residues. J gave up 8 bases and V 4 bases, and 7 bases lay outside the gene matches. Germline CDR1 reads SGHTA; CDR2 reads FQGTGA. The CDR3 DNA sequence: TGTGCCAGCAGCTCCAGAACAGGGGAAGGCTACACCTTC. This sequence encodes CASSSRTGEGYTF.

V usage is TRBV5-4 and J usage is TRBJ2-2, with a possible D match to TRBD1 (6 bases). The germline V gene has CDR1 SGHNT and CDR2 YYREEE (reference sequence). The CDR3 loop spans 15 amino acids. With 1 base removed from V and 3 bases from J, the gap between germline ends came to 10 bases. CDR3 DNA sequence: TGTGCCAGCAGCTTGACAGGGTCGGACACCGGGGAGCTGTTTTTT. Encoded protein: CASSLTGSDTGELFF.

V gene TRBV14 combines with J gene TRBJ2-5; TRBD1 matches 9 bases. Trimming removed 5 bases from V and 5 bases from J; junction bases left unmatched: 6. Germline loops: CDR1 SGHDN, CDR2 FVKESK. The CDR3 has 14 amino acids. DNA of the CDR3: TGTGCCAGCAGCTTAACAGGGGGCTGGGAGACCCAGTACTTC. It encodes CASSLTGGWETQYF.

V usage is TRBV3-1 (or the pseudogene TRBV3-2) and J usage is TRBJ2-3; 13 bases are shared with TRBD2. J lost 5 bases, V lost 8 bases, and 10 bases had no gene match. The CDR3 is 16 amino acids. Germline assignment: CDR1 LGHDT and CDR2 YNNKEL (reference sequence). Written as DNA, the CDR3 is TGTGCCAGCGAAGTGAGACTAGCGGGAGGAGGAGATACGCAGTATTTT. Protein: CASEVRLAGGGDTQYF.

The chain is built from TRBV6-5 and TRBJ2-7; no firm D call. Trimming cost V 9 bases and J 9 bases, with 27 bases left between them. The CDR3 is made up of 15 amino acids. Germline values: CDR1 MNHEY, CDR2 SVGAGI. CDR3 bases: TGTGCCAGTAACCCTAATAAGTCCGGGTCCCTCTGGCAGTACTTC. The encoded protein is CASNPNKSGSLWQYF.